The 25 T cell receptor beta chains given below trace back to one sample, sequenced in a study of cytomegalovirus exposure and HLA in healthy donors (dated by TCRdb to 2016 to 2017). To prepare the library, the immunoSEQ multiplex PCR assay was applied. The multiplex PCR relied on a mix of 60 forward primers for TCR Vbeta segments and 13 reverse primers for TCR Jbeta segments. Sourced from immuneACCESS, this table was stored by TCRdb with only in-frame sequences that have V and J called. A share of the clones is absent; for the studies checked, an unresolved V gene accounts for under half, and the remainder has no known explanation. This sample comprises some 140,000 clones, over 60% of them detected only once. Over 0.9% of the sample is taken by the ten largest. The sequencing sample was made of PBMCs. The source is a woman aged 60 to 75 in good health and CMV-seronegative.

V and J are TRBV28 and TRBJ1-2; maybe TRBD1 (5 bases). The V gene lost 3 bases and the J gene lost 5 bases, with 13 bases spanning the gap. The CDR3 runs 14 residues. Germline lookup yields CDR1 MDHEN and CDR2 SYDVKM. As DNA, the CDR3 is TGTGCCAGCAGTTTGGTAACAGGAAGATATGGCTACACCTTC. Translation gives CASSLVTGRYGYTF.

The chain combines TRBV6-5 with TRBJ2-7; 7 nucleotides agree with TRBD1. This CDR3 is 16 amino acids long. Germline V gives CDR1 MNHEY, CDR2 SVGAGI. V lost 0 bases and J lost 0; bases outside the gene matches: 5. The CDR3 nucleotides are TGTGCCAGCAGTTACTCCCCGACAGGGAGCTCCTACGAGCAGTACTTC. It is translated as CASSYSPTGSSYEQYF.

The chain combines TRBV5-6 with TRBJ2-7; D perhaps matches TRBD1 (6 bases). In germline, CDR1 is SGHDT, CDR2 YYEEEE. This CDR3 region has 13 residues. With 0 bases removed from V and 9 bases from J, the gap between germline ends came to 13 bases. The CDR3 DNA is TGTGCCAGCAGCTTGGACTCGACAGGCGGGCAGTACTTC. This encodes CASSLDSTGGQYF.

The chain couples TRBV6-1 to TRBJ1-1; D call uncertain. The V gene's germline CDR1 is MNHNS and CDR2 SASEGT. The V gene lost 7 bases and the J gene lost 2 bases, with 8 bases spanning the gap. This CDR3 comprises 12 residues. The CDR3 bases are TGTGCCAGCATTCTTCGTAACACTGAAGCTTTCTTT. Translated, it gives CASILRNTEAFF.

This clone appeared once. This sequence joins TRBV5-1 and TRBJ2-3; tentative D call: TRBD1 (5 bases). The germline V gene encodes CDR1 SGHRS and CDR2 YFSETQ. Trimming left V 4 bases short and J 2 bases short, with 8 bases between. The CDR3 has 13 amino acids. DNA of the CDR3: TGCGCCAGCAGCAGTGGACACACAGATACGCAGTATTTT. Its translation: CASSSGHTDTQYF.

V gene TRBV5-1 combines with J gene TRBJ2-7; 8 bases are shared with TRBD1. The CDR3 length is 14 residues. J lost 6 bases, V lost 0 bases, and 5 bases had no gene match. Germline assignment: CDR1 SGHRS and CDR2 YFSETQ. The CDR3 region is CASSLGRGQVEQYF. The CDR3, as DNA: TGCGCCAGCAGCTTGGGCAGGGGGCAGGTCGAGCAGTACTTC.

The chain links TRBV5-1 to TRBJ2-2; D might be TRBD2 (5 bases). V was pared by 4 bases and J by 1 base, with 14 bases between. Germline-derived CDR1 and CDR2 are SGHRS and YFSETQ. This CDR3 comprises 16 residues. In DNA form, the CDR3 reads TGCGCCAGCAGCCGCTCAGGACTGGTGAACACCGGGGAGCTGTTTTTT. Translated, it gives CASSRSGLVNTGELFF. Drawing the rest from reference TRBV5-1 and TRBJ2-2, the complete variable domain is KAGVTQTPRYLIKTRGQQVTLSCSPISGHRSVSWYQQTPGQGLQFLFEYFSETQRNKGNFPGRFSGRQFSNSRSEMNVSTLELGDSALYLCASSRSGLVNTGELFFGEGSRLTVL.

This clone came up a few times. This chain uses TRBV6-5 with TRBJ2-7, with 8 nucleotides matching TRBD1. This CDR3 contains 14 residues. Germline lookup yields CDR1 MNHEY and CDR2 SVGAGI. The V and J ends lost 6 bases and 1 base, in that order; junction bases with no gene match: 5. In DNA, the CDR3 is TGTGCCAGCAGCACACACAGGGGGTCCTACGAGCAGTACTTC. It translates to CASSTHRGSYEQYF.

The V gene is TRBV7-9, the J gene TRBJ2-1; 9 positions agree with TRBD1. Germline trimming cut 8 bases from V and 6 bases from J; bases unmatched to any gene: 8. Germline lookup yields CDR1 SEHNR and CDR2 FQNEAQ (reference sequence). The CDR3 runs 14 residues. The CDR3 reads CASRWDRDSNEQFF. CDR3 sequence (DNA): TGTGCCAGCCGTTGGGACAGGGACTCCAATGAGCAGTTCTTC.

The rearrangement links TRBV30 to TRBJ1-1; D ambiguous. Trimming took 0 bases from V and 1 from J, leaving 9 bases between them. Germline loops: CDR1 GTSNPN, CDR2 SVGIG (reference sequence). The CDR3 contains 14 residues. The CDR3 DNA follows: TGTGCCTGGAGTGTACTAGGTAGGAACACTGAAGCTTTCTTT. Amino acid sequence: CAWSVLGRNTEAFF.

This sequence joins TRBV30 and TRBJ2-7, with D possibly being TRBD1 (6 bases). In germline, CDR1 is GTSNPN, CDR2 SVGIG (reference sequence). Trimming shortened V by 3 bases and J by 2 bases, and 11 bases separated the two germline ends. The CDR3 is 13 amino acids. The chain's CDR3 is CAWRLTGAYEQYF. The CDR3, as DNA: TGTGCCTGGAGGCTGACAGGAGCCTACGAGCAGTACTTC.

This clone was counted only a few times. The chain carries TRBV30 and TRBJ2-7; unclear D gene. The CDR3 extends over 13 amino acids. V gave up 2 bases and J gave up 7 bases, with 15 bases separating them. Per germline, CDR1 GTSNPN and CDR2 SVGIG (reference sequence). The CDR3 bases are TGTGCCTGGAGTAGGCAGGCAGCCTGGGAGCAGTACTTC. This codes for CAWSRQAAWEQYF.

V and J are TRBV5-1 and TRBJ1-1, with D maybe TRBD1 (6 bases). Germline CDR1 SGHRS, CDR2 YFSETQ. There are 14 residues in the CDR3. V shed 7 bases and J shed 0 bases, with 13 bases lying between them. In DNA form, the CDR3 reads TGCGCCAGCGCTAGGACAGATTTGAACACTGAAGCTTTCTTT. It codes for CASARTDLNTEAFF.

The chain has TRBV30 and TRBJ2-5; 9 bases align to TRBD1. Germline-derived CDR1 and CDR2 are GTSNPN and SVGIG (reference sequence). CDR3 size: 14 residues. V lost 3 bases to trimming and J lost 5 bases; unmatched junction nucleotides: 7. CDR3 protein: CAWRIGQGSETQYF. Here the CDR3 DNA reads TGTGCCTGGAGAATAGGACAGGGGTCGGAGACCCAGTACTTC.

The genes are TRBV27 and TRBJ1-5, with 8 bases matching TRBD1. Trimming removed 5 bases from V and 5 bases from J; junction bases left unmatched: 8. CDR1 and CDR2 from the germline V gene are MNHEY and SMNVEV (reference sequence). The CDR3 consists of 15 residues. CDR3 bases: TGTGCCAGCAGTCCTCTGGACAGGGACCATCAGCCCCAGCATTTT. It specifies CASSPLDRDHQPQHF.

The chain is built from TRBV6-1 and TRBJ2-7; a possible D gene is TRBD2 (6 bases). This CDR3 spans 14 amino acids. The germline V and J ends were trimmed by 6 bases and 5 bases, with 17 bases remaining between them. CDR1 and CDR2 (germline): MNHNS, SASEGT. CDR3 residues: CASRTGTDFDEQYF. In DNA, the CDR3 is TGTGCCAGCAGAACCGGGACTGACTTCGACGAGCAGTACTTC.

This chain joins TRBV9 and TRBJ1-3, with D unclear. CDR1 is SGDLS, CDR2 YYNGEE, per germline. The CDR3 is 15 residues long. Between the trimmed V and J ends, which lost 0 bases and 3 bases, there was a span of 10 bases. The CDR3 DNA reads TGTGCCAGCAGCGTAGGAGGGAGGGATGGAAACACCATATATTTT. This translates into CASSVGGRDGNTIYF.

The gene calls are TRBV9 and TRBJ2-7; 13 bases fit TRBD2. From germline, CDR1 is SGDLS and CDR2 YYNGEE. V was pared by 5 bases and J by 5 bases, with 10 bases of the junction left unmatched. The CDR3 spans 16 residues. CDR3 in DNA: TGTGCCAGCAGTCGACTAGCGGGGGGTATTTCCGACGAGCAGTACTTC. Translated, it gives CASSRLAGGISDEQYF.

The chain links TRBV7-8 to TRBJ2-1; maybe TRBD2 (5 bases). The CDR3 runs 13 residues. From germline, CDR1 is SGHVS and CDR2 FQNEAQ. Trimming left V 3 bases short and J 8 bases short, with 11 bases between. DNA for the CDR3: TGTGCCAGCAGCTTCCGGGAAAGGGATGAGCAGTTCTTC. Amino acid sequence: CASSFRERDEQFF. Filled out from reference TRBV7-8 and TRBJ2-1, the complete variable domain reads GAGVSQSPRYKVAKRGQDVALRCDPISGHVSLFWYQQALGQGPEFLTYFQNEAQLDKSGLPSDRFFAERPEGSVSTLKIQRTQQEDSAVYLCASSFRERDEQFFGPGTRLTVL.

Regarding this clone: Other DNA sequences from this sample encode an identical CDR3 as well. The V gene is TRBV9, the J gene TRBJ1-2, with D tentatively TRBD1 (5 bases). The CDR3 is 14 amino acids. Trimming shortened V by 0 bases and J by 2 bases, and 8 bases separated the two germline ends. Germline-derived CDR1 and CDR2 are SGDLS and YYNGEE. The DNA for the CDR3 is TGTGCCAGCAGCGTAGGGCAGGGCAACTATGGCTACACCTTC. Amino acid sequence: CASSVGQGNYGYTF. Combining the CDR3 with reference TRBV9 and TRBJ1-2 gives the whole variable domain DSGVTQTPKHLITATGQRVTLRCSPRSGDLSVYWYQQSLDQGLQFLIQYYNGEERAKGNILERFSAQQFPDLHSELNLSSLELGDSALYFCASSVGQGNYGYTFGSGTRLTVV.

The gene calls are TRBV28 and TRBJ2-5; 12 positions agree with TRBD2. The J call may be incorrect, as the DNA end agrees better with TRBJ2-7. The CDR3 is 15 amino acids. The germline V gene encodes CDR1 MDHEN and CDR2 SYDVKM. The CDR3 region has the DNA TGTGCCAGCAGTTGGGGACTAGCGGGCTCCTACGAGCAGTACTTC. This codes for CASSWGLAGSYEQYF.

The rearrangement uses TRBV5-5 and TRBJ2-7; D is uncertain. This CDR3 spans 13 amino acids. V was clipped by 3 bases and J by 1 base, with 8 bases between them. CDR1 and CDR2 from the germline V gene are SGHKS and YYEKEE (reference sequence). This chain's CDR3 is CASSYGSSYEQYF. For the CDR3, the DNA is TGTGCCAGCAGCTACGGGTCGTCCTACGAGCAGTACTTC. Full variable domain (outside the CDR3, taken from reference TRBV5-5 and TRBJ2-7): DAGVTQSPTHLIKTRGQQVTLRCSPISGHKSVSWYQQVLGQGPQFIFQYYEKEERGRGNFPDRFSARQFPNYSSELNVNALLLGDSALYLCASSYGSSYEQYFGPGTRLTVT.

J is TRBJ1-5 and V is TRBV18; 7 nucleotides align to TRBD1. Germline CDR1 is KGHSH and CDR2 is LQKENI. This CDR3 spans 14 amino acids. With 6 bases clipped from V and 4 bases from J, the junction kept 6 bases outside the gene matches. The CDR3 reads CASSSIRGNQPQHF. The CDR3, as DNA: TGTGCCAGCTCCTCTATCAGGGGGAATCAGCCCCAGCATTTT.

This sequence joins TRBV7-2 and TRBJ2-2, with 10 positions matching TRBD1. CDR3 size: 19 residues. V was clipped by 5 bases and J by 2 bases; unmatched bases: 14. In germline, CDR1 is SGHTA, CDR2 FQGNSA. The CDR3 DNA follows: TGTGCCAGCAGCACCAAAGACAGGGGGCTAAACTTAAACACCGGGGAGCTGTTTTTT. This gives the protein CASSTKDRGLNLNTGELFF.

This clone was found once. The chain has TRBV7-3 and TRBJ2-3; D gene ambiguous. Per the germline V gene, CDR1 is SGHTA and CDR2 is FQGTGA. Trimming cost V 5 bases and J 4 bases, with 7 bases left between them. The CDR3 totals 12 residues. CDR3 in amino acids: CASSRGSDTQYF. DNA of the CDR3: TGTGCCAGCAGCCGTGGCTCAGATACGCAGTATTTT.